Listed here are 4 T cell receptor beta chains from one sample, sequenced in a study of beta chain features in type 1 diabetes (dated 2018 in TCRdb). Library preparation used the immunoSEQ multiplex PCR assay. The entire isolated RNA was reverse transcribed using the High Capacity cDNA Reverse Transcription Kit, and thus expressed TCRB transcripts were sequenced. TCRdb took over this immuneACCESS table, retaining in-frame rearrangements with V and J assigned. Such tables are incomplete; in checked studies, under half of the missing clones stem from an unresolved V gene, and the remainder is unexplained. The sample records over 200,000 clones, under 13% of which are singletons. Of the sample, more than 0.015% falls within the top ten clones. Antigen specificity for these receptors is unknown. The paper as a whole reports these results and caveats: A moderate but significant shortening of TCRB CDR3 length was observed in type 1 diabetes patients in all four CD4+ subsets.

The sequenced material came from naive CD4+ T cells from blood. Reading the label with the study, this specimen's cell subset or site is: true naive CD4+ T cells. The source is a man under 40 with type 1 diabetes.

This clone came up a few times. The V gene is TRBV5-1, the J gene TRBJ1-1; possibly TRBD1 for D (5 bases). Looked up from germline, CDR1 is SGHRS and CDR2 is YFSETQ. V dropped 0 bases and J dropped 1 base, with 10 bases sitting between them. This CDR3 contains 15 residues. CDR3 in DNA: TGCGCCAGCAGCTTGGTCGGTCAGGGGAACACTGAAGCTTTCTTT. As protein: CASSLVGQGNTEAFF.

The chain combines TRBV2 with TRBJ1-2, with D uncertain. Germline assignment: CDR1 SNHLY and CDR2 FYNNEI. The CDR3 length is 13 residues. Trimming removed 1 base at V and 8 bases at J, with 11 bases between. CDR3 DNA: TGTGCCAGCAGTGAAGGGGAGCACCGGGGCTACACCTTC. Its translation is CASSEGEHRGYTF.

The chain has TRBV7-3 and TRBJ1-1; tentative D call: TRBD1 (5 bases). The CDR3 runs 13 residues. V was shortened by 5 bases and J by 7 bases, with 14 bases between the two germline ends. CDR1 and CDR2 from the germline V gene are SGHTA and FQGTGA. This CDR3 reads CASSPGAGYEAFF. The DNA for the CDR3 is TGTGCCAGCAGCCCTGGGGCAGGGTATGAAGCTTTCTTT.

This clone has just a few counts. The rearrangement uses TRBV7-3 and TRBJ2-2; 7 bases are a match to TRBD1. Germline V gene lookup returns CDR1 SGHTA and CDR2 FQGTGA. The V and J ends lost 6 bases and 3 bases, in that order; junction bases with no gene match: 4. The CDR3 is 14 amino acids. CDR3 loop: CASRTGQHTGELFF. CDR3 sequence (DNA): TGTGCCAGCAGGACAGGGCAGCACACCGGGGAGCTGTTTTTT.